This T cell receptor (beta chain) stems from a study of T cell responses to AZD1222 COVID-19 vaccine. The V gene's germline CDR1 is SGDLS and CDR2 YYNGEE. The CDR3 is 16 amino acids. Trimming at V came to 3 bases and at J to 6 bases, leaving 8 bases not matched to a gene. Sequenced by immunoSEQ multiplex PCR; TCRdb stores in-frame clones only, minus some. The data contain roughly 120,000 clones, around 85% of them seen just once; the ten biggest clones take up about 1.6%. This TCR derives from an adult in good health. The specimen comprised peripheral blood, sampled on day 0 of AZD1222 vaccination. This sequence joins TRBV9 and TRBJ1-5; 11 positions match TRBD1. CDR3 loop: CASSGNLGQGVQPQHF. The CDR3 DNA is TGTGCCAGCAGCGGGAACTTGGGACAGGGGGTTCAGCCCCAGCATTTT.